Listed below are T cell receptor beta chains from one sample, sequenced in a study of beta chain features in type 1 diabetes. Profiled with immunoSEQ multiplex PCR; TCRdb holds only in-frame clones, not every one. This sample has fewer than 350,000 clones, with 8% found just once. Sequenced input: central memory CD4+ T cells from blood. These receptors were collected from a woman aged 18 to 35 in good health. Both conserved end residues are part of each CDR3. The D gene is left open where the match is weak. A row's size may be missing; if present it is once, few, many or a size class.

D | J | size | length | V | DNA | CDR3
NA | TRBJ1-2 | few | 10 | TRBV6-5 | TGTGCCATCAGTGAGTCGCGGTTCTTCTTC | CAISESRFFF
NA | TRBJ2-5 | few | 14 | TRBV13 | TGTGCCAGCAGTCGAAGACTGTACCAAGAGACCCAGTACTTC | CASSRRLYQETQYF
NA | TRBJ2-5 | NA | 17 | TRBV18 | TGTGCCAGCTCACAACTACCGACGGTAACGGGTAAAGAGACCCAGTACTTC | CASSQLPTVTGKETQYF
NA | TRBJ1-6 | NA | 13 | TRBV30 | TGTGCCTGTCTGGGACATAGTGGTTCACCCCTCCACTTT | CACLGHSGSPLHF
TRBD1 | TRBJ2-5 | NA | 14 | TRBV4-2 | TGTGCCAGCAGCCCGGGACAGGGGGTTGAGACCCAGTACTTC | CASSPGQGVETQYF
NA | TRBJ2-3 | many | 14 | TRBV7-3 | TGTGCCAGCAGCTCCCTTTCTAGCACAGATACGCAGTATTTT | CASSSLSSTDTQYF
NA | TRBJ1-1 | NA | 15 | TRBV6-5 | TGTGCCAGCAGTTACTCGAGGGCAGCCAACACTGAAGCTTTCTTT | CASSYSRAANTEAFF
NA | TRBJ1-2 | NA | 13 | TRBV21-1 | TGTGCCAGCAGCCCCTCGGACAGGGGGGTCTACACCTTC | CASSPSDRGVYTF
NA | TRBJ2-3 | few | 15 | TRBV5-1 | TGCGCCAGCAGGTACCGGGACACCGGAACAGATACGCAGTATTTT | CASRYRDTGTDTQYF
NA | TRBJ2-6 | NA | 19 | TRBV2 | TGTGCCAGCAGTGGGGTCTCCCCGGGACGGAGCTCTGGGGCCAACGTCCTGACTTTC | CASSGVSPGRSSGANVLTF
NA | TRBJ2-5 | NA | 13 | TRBV7-2 | TGTGCCAGCACCCGGTTTGATGGAGAGACCCAGTACTTC | CASTRFDGETQYF
NA | TRBJ1-2 | few | 13 | TRBV28 | TGTGCCAGCAGTTTGGGGAGGACCTATGGCTACACCTTC | CASSLGRTYGYTF
NA | TRBJ1-1 | few | 13 | TRBV10-3 | TGTGCCAGCAGTTACTCGAGGAACACTGAAGCTTTCTTT | CASSYSRNTEAFF
TRBD1 | TRBJ1-2 | NA | 12 | TRBV6-6 | TGTGCCATCAGTGGGACAGGGTCTGGCTACACCTTC | CAISGTGSGYTF
TRBD1 | TRBJ1-2 | NA | 14 | TRBV16 | TGTGCCAGCAGCCGTGACAGGGTTATGAGAGGCTACACCTTC | CASSRDRVMRGYTF
TRBD1 | TRBJ2-2 | NA | 13 | TRBV27 | TGTGCCAGCAGTGTCACAGGGGCCGGGGAGCTGTTTTTT | CASSVTGAGELFF
NA | TRBJ2-2 | NA | 14 | TRBV19 | TGTGCCACCGCGAACCAGGGCAAAACCGGGGAGCTGTTTTTT | CATANQGKTGELFF
NA | TRBJ2-2 | few | 16 | TRBV2 | TGTGCCAGCAGCAGGGAGACAGCTCGCTACACCGGGGAGCTGTTTTTT | CASSRETARYTGELFF
NA | TRBJ2-3 | many | 15 | TRBV19 | TGTGCCAGTAGTTCATCGGAGGGACTCACAGATACGCAGTATTTT | CASSSSEGLTDTQYF
TRBD2 | TRBJ2-1 | few | 16 | TRBV11-3 | TGTGCCAGCAGCTTAGGTGCTAGCGGGAGGGCCGATGAGCAGTTCTTC | CASSLGASGRADEQFF
NA | TRBJ2-1 | few | 11 | TRBV2 | TGTGCCAGCAGTGAGGTGAGGCTCACGTTCTTC | CASSEVRLTFF
NA | TRBJ2-7 | few | 13 | TRBV10-3 | TGTGCCATCAGTGGGGAGGGGGCCTACGAGCAGTACTTC | CAISGEGAYEQYF
TRBD1 | TRBJ1-6 | few | 16 | TRBV4-2 | TGTGCCAGCAGCCAAACCCCGGGACAGGGGAATTCACCCCTCCACTTT | CASSQTPGQGNSPLHF
NA | TRBJ2-2 | NA | 15 | TRBV18 | TGTGCCAGCTCACCACAGGGGGGAGTCACCGGGGAGCTGTTTTTT | CASSPQGGVTGELFF
TRBD1 | TRBJ2-7 | few | 13 | TRBV5-6 | TGTGCCAGCAGCGCAGGGGACAGGGACGAGCAGTACTTC | CASSAGDRDEQYF
NA | TRBJ2-5 | NA | 11 | TRBV2 | TGTGCCAGCAGTGTGAGTCGGTTTCAGTACTTC | CASSVSRFQYF
TRBD1 | TRBJ1-2 | NA | 15 | TRBV18 | TGTGCCAGCTCACCGTCCGGGACAGGGGGCTATGGCTACACCTTC | CASSPSGTGGYGYTF